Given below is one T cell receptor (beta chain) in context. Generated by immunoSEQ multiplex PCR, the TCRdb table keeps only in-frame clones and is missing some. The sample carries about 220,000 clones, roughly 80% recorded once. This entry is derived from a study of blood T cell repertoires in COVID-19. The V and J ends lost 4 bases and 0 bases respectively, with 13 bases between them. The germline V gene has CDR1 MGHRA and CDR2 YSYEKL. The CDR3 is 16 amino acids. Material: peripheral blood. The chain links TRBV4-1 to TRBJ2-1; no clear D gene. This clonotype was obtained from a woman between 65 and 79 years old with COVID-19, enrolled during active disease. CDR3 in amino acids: CASSRVSAASYNEQFF. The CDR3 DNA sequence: TGCGCCAGCAGCCGGGTAAGTGCGGCCTCCTACAATGAGCAGTTCTTC.